One TCR beta chain is described in this entry. The data originate from a study of blood T cell repertoires in COVID-19. Study-wide background: COVID-19 samples from acute and convalescent phases originated in the United States, Italy and Spain. PBMCs, B-cell-depleted T cells, or T cells provided the cDNA or gDNA that made up the material.

Profiled with immunoSEQ multiplex PCR; TCRdb holds only in-frame clones, not every one. Of 300,000 to 450,000 clones listed, about 89% were seen once; the top ten hold roughly 10%. Patients at the Seattle site were enrolled during active infection and followed longitudinally. This CDR3 has 13 amino acids. J was trimmed by 7 bases and V by 4 bases; bases with no gene match: 6. Germline V gene data show CDR1 as MNHEY and CDR2 as SVGAGI. Sequencing used peripheral blood. This clonotype was sampled from a woman younger than 45 with COVID-19, enrolled during active disease. The chain links TRBV6-5 to TRBJ2-7; 8 positions match TRBD1. CDR3 amino acids: CASSLDRVGEQYF. The CDR3 DNA reads TGTGCCAGCAGTTTGGACAGGGTGGGGGAGCAGTACTTC.